This TCR beta chain was obtained from a study of blood T cell repertoires in COVID-19. Overall study: Nucleic acid was either cDNA or gDNA, and it came from T cells, B-cell-depleted T cells, or PBMCs.

The CDR3 spans 11 residues. Germline values: CDR1 SQVTM, CDR2 ANQGSEA. Trimming left V 4 bases short and J 8 bases short, with 11 bases between. Repertoires were generated with immunoSEQ multiplex PCR, while TCRdb's copy carries only in-frame clones and drops some. The table includes around 210,000 clones, over 75% detected once. This TCR derives from a man aged 50 to 60 with COVID-19, enrolled during active disease. The V and J genes are TRBV29-1 and TRBJ1-2; D possibly corresponds to TRBD1 (5 bases). The sequencing sample was made of peripheral blood. CDR3 sequence reads: CSVVKGLGYTF. CDR3 coding DNA: TGCAGCGTTGTAAAGGGGTTGGGCTACACCTTC.